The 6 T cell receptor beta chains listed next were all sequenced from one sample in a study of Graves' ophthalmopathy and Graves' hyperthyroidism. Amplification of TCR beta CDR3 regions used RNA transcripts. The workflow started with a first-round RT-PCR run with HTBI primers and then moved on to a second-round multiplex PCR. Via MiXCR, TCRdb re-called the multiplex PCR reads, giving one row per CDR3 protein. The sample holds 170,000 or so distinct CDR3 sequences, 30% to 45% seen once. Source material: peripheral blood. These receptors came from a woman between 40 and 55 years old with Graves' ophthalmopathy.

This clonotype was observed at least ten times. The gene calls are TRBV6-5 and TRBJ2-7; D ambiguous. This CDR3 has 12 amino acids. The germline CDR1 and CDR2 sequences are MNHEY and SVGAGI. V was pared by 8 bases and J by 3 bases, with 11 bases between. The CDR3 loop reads CASHSSYYEQYF. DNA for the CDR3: TGTGCCAGCCATAGCTCTTACTACGAGCAGTACTTC.

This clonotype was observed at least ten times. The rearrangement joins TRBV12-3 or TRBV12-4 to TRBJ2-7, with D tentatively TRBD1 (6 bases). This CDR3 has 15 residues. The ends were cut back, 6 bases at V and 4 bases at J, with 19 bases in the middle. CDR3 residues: CASSLSRDISYEQYF. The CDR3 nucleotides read TGTGCCAGCAGCCTTAGCCGGGACATATCTTACGAGCAGTACTTC.

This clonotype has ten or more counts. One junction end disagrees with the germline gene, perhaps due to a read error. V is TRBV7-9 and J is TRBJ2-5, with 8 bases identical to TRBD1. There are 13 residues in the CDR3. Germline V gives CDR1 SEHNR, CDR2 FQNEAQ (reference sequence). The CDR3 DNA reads TGTGCCAGCAGCTTAGTAGGACGGGACAGGTGCCACTTC. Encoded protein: CASSLVGRDRCHF.

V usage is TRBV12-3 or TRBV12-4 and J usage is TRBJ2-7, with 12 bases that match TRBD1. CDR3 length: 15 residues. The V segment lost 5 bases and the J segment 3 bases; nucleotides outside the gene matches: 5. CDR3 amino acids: CASSQGTGGFYEQYF. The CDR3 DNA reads TGTGCCAGCAGTCAAGGGACAGGGGGCTTCTACGAGCAGTACTTC.

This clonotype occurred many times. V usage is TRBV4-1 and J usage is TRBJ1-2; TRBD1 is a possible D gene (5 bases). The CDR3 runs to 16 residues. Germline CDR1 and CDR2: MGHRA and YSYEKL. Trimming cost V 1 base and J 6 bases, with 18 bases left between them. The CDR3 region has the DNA TGCGCCAGCAGCCAAGGGGACTCCCTAGGACACGATGGCTACACCTTC. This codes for CASSQGDSLGHDGYTF.

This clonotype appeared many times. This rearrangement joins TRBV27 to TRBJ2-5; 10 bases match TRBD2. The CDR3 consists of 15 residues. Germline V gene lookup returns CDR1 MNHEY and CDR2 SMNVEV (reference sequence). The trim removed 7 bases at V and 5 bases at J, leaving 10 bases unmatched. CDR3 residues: CASTPLAGVDETQYF. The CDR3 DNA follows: TGTGCCAGCACCCCGCTAGCGGGAGTGGACGAGACCCAGTACTTC.